This TCR beta chain was captured by sequencing in a study of cytomegalovirus exposure and HLA in healthy donors. General observations from the study: The study flagged about 150 TCR beta chains as cytomegalovirus-associated. Sequencing had likely introduced a cluster of highly shared sequence variants as an artifact. Earlier analysis found most TCR beta V segments productive about 90% or about 30% of the time. TCR beta sequences reportedly predicted most subjects' HLA-A and HLA-B alleles accurately.

PCR employed 60 Vbeta and 13 Jbeta primers. Using immunoSEQ multiplex PCR, the repertoire was profiled, and TCRdb retains in-frame clones only, with some absent. The sample records about 180,000 clones, roughly four fifths being singletons. A note on this clone: Its antigen is not identified.

Per germline, CDR1 MDHEN and CDR2 SYDVKM. This CDR3 comprises 14 residues. V lost 4 bases, J lost 3 bases, and 4 bases stayed unmatched. This TCR was recovered from a male donor in good health and CMV-seronegative. The chain combines TRBV28 with TRBJ2-7, with 9 bases lining up with TRBD1. Sequencing was performed on PBMCs. DNA for the CDR3: TGTGCCAGCAGTTCCGGGACAGGGCTCTACGAGCAGTACTTC. It codes for CASSSGTGLYEQYF.